This T cell receptor (beta chain) was identified during a study of T cell repertoires in cytomegalovirus infection. On the study more broadly: Recently identified HLA-C-restricted CMV epitopes were used, and well-studied HLA-B-restricted CMV epitopes were used as well. Matching HLA type and CMV infection were both indicated by public TCR beta signatures.

The V gene's germline CDR1 is LNHDA and CDR2 SQIVND (reference sequence). After removal of 5 bases from V and 1 base from J, the junction contained 6 bases not matched to a gene. The CDR3 runs 15 residues. This clonotype was observed a single time. The antigen is unknown. TCRdb fed the reads into MiXCR, producing one record per CDR3 protein. This sample carries approximately 500,000 distinct CDR3 sequences, around a third of them seen once, and the ten largest clones take roughly 15%. The TCR originated in a human donor in good health (CMV status not recorded). Some clones in this sample may be carry-over from other donors' samples. The starting material was cultured PBMCs, obtained from culture after CMV antigen stimulation. This chain joins TRBV19 and TRBJ1-1; TRBD1 aligns across 8 bases. This CDR3 is CASSGGQVGNTEAFF. DNA for the CDR3: TGTGCCAGTAGTGGGGGACAGGTGGGGAACACTGAAGCTTTCTTT.